The clone carrying this T cell receptor (beta chain) was observed a single time. This specimen comes from a study of radiotherapy plus CTLA-4 blockade in lung cancer. This CDR3 has 16 amino acids. Germline V gene sequence: CDR1 SGHRS, CDR2 YFSETQ. The V gene end was trimmed by 4 bases and the J gene end by 4 bases; junction bases not matched to a gene: 11. Repertoires were generated with immunoSEQ multiplex PCR, while TCRdb's copy carries only in-frame clones and drops some. The sample consists of around 80,000 clones, around 74% of them appearing once. The receptor was derived from a human donor with non-small cell lung cancer whose response to radiotherapy plus ipilimumab could not be evaluated. V and J are TRBV5-1 and TRBJ2-1; 7 nucleotides align to TRBD2. Source: peripheral blood, taken from a patient treated with radiotherapy plus ipilimumab. In DNA, the CDR3 is TGCGCCAGCAGCGTCCCTATAGCGGGCACGTACAATGAGCAGTTCTTC. It translates to CASSVPIAGTYNEQFF.